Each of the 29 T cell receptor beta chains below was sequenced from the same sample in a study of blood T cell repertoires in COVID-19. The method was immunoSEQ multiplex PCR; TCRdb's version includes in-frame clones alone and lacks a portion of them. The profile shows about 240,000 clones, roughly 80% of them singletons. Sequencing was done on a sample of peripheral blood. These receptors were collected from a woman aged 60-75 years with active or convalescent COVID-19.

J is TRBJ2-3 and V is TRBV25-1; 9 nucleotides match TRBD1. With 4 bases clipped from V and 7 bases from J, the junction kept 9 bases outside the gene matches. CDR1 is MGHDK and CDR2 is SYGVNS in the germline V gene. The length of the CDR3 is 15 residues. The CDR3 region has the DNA TGTGCCAGCAGTGGTTTGGGGACAGGGTCAAATACGCAGTATTTT. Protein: CASSGLGTGSNTQYF. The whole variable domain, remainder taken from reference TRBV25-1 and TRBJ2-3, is EADIYQTPRYLVIGTGKKITLECSQTMGHDKMYWYQQDPGMELHLIHYSYGVNSTEKGDLSSESTVSRIRTEHFPLTLESARPSHTSQYLCASSGLGTGSNTQYFGPGTRLTVL.

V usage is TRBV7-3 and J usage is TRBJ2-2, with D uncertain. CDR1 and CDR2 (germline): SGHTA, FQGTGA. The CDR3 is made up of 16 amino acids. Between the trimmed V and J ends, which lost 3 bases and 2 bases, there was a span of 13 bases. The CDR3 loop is CASSLMGAGNTGELFF. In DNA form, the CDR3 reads TGTGCCAGCAGCTTGATGGGCGCCGGAAACACCGGGGAGCTGTTTTTT.

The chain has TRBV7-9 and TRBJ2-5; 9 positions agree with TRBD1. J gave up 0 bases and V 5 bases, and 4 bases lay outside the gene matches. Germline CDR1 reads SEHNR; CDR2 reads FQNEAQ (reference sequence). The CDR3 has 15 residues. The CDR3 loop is CASSGRTGDQETQYF. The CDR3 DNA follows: TGTGCCAGCAGCGGACGGACAGGGGACCAAGAGACCCAGTACTTC.

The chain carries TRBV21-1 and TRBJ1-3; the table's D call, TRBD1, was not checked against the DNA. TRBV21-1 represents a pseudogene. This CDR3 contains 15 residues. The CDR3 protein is CASSTWADSGNTIYF. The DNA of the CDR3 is TGTGCCAGCAGCACTTGGGCTGACTCTGGAAACACCATATATTTT.

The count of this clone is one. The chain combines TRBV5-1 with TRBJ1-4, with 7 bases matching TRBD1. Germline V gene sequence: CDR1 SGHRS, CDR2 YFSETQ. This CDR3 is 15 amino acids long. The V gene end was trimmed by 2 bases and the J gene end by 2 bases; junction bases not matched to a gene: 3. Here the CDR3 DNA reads TGCGCCAGCAGCTTAGGGACAGTCACTAATGAAAAACTGTTTTTT. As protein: CASSLGTVTNEKLFF.

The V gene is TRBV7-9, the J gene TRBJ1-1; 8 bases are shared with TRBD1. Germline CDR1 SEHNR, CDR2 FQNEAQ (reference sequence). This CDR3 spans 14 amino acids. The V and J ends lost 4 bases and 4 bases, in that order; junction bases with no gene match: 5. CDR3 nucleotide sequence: TGTGCCAGCAGCTATGGACAGGGAGGCACTGAAGCTTTCTTT. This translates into CASSYGQGGTEAFF.

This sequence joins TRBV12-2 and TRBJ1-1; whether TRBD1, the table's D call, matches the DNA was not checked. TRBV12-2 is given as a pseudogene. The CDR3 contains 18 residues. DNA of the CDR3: TGTGCAAGTCGCTTATCGGACAGGTGGTTTCTTTTGGTCACTGAAGCTTTCTTT. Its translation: CASRLSDRWFLLVTEAFF.

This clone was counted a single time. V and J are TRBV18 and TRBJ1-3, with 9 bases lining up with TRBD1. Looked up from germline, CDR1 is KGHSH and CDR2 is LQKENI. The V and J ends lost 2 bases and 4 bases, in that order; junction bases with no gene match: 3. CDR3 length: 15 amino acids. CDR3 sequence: CASSPAGQGGNTIYF. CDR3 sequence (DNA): TGTGCCAGCTCACCAGCGGGACAGGGCGGAAACACCATATATTTT.

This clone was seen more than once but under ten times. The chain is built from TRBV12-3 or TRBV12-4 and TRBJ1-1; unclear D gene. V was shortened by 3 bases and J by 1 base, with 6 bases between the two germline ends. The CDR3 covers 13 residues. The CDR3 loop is CASSFVKNTEAFF. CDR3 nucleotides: TGTGCCAGCAGTTTCGTAAAGAACACTGAAGCTTTCTTT.

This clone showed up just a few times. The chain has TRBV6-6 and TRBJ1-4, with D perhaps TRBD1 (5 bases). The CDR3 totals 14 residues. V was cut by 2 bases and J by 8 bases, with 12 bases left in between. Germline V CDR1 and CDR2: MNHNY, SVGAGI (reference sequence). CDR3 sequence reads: CASSYIGRGEKLFF. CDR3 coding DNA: TGTGCCAGCAGTTACATAGGTCGGGGGGAAAAACTGTTTTTT.

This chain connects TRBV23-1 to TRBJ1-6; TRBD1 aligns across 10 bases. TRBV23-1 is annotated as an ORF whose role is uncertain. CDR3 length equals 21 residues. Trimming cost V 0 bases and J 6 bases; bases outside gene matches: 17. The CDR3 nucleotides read TGCGCCAGCAGTCAATCTCACCGGGACCTAACAGGGACAGGGGCTAATTCACCCCTCCACTTT. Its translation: CASSQSHRDLTGTGANSPLHF.

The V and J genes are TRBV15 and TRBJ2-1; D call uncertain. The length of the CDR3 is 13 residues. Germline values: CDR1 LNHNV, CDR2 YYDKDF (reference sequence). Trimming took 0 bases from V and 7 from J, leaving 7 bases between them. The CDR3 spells CATSRDAGNEQFF. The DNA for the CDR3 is TGTGCCACCAGCAGAGATGCAGGAAATGAGCAGTTCTTC.

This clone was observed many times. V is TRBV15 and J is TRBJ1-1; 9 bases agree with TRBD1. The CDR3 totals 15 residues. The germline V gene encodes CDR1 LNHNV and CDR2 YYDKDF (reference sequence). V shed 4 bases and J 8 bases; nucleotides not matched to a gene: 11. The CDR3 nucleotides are TGTGCCACCAGCATAAGGACAGGGGTCTGGGCCGAAGCTTTCTTT. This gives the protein CATSIRTGVWAEAFF.

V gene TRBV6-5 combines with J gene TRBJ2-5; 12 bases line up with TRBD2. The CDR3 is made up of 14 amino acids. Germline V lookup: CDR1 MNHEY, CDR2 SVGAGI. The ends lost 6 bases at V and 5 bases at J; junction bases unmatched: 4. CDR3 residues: CASRLAGGGETQYF. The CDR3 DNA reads TGTGCCAGCAGACTAGCGGGGGGCGGGGAGACCCAGTACTTC.

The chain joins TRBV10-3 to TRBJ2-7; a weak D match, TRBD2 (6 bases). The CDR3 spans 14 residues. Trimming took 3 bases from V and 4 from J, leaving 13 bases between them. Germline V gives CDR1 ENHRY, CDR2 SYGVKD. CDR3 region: CAISDGGRTYEQYF. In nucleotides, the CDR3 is TGTGCCATCAGTGACGGGGGTCGGACGTACGAGCAGTACTTC.

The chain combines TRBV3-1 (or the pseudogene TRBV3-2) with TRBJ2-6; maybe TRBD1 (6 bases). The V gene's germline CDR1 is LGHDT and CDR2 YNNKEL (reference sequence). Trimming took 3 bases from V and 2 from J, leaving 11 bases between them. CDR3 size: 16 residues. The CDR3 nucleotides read TGTGCCAGCAGCCACAGGGGAGCCCCTGGGGCCAACGTCCTGACTTTC. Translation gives CASSHRGAPGANVLTF.

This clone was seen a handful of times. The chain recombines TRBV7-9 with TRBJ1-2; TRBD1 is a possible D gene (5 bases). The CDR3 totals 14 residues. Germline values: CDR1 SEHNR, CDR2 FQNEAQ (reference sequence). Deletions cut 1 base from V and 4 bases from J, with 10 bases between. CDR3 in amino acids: CASSLETASYGYTF. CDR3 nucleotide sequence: TGTGCCAGCAGCTTAGAGACAGCGTCCTATGGCTACACCTTC.

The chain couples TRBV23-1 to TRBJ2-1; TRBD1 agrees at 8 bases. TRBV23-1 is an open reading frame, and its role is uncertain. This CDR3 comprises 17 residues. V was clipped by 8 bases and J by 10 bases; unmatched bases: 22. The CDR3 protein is CASARGPIGTGLREQFF. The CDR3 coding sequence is TGCGCCAGCGCCCGGGGACCCATCGGGACAGGCCTCAGGGAGCAGTTCTTC.

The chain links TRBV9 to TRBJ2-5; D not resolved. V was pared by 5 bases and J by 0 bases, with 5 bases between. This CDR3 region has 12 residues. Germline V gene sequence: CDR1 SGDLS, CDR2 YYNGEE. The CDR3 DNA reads TGTGCCAGCAGTGACTACCAAGAGACCCAGTACTTC. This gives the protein CASSDYQETQYF.

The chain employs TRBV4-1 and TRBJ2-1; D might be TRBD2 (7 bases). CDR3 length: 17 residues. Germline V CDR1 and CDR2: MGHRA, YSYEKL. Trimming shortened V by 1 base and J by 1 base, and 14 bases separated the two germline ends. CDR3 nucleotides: TGCGCCAGCAGCCAAGGGCAGGGGAGGGCTTCCTACAATGAGCAGTTCTTC. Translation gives CASSQGQGRASYNEQFF.

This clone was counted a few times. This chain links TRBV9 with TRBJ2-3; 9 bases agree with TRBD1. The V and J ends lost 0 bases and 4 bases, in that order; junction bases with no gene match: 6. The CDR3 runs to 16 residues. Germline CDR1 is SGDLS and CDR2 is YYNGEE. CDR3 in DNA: TGTGCCAGCAGCGTAGATGGGACAGGGAAGCCAGATACGCAGTATTTT. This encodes CASSVDGTGKPDTQYF.

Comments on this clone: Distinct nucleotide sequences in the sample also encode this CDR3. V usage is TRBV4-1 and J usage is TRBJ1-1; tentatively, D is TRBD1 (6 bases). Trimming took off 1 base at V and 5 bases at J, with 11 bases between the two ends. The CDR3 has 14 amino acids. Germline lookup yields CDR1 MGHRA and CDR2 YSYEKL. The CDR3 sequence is CASSQVGGRTEAFF. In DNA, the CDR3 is TGCGCCAGCAGCCAAGTCGGGGGGCGGACTGAAGCTTTCTTT.

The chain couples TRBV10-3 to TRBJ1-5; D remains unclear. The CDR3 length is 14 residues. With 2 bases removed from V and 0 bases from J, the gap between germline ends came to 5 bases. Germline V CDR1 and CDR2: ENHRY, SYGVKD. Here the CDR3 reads CAISEAGSNQPQHF. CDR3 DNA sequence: TGTGCCATCAGTGAGGCGGGTAGCAATCAGCCCCAGCATTTT.

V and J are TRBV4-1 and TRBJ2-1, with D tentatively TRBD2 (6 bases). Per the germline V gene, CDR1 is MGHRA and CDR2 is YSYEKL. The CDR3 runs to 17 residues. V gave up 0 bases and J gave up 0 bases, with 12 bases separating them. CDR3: CASSQEYRRVSYNEQFF. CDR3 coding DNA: TGCGCCAGCAGCCAAGAGTACAGGAGGGTCTCCTACAATGAGCAGTTCTTC.

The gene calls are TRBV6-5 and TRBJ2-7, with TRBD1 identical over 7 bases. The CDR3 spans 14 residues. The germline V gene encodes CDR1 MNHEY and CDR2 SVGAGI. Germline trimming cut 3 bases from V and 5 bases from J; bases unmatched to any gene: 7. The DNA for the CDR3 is TGTGCCAGCAGTTATAACAGGGGCGGGCACGAGCAGTACTTC. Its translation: CASSYNRGGHEQYF.

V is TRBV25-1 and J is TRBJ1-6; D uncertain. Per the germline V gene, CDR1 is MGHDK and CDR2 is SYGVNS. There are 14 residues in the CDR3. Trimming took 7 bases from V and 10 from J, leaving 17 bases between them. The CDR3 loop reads CASTPQGRRSPLHF. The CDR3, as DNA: TGTGCCAGCACCCCCCAAGGGAGACGCTCACCCCTCCACTTT.

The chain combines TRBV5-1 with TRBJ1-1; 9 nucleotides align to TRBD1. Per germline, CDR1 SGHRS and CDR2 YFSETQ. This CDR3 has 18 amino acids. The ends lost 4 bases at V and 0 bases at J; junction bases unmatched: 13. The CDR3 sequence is CASSLPSGTGSLNTEAFF. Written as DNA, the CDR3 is TGCGCCAGCAGCCTCCCCTCCGGGACAGGGAGTTTGAACACTGAAGCTTTCTTT.

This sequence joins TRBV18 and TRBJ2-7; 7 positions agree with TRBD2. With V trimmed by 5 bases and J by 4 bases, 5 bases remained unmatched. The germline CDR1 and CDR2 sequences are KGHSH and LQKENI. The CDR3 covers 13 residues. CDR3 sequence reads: CASSGGVQYEQYF. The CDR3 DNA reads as TGTGCCAGCTCAGGGGGGGTCCAATACGAGCAGTACTTC.

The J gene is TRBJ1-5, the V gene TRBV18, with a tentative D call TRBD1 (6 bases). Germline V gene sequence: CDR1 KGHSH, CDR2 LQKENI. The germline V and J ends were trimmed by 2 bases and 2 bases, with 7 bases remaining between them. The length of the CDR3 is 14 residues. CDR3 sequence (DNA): TGTGCCAGCTCACCAGCAGGGGGCAATCAGCCCCAGCATTTT. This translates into CASSPAGGNQPQHF.